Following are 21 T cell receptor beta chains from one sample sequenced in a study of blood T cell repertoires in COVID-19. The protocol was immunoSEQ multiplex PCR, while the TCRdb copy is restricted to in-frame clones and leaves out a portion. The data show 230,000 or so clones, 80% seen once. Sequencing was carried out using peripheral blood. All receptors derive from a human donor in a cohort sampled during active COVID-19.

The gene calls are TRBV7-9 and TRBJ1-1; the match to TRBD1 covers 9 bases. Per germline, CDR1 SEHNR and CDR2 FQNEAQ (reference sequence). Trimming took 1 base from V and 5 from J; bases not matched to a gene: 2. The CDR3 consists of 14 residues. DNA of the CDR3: TGTGCCAGCAGCTTAGGACAGGGGGTAACTGAAGCTTTCTTT. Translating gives CASSLGQGVTEAFF.

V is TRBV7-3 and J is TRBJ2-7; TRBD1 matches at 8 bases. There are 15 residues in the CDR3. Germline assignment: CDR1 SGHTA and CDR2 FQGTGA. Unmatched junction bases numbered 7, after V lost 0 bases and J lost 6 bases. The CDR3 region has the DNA TGTGCCAGCAGCTTAACCCCAGGGGGCCCGTTCGAGCAGTACTTC. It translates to CASSLTPGGPFEQYF.

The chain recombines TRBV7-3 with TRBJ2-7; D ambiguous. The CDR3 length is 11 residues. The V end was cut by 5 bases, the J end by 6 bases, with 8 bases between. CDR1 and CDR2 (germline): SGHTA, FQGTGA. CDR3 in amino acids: CASSAGGEQYF. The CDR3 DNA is TGTGCCAGCAGCGCCGGTGGCGAGCAGTACTTC.

This chain's CDR3 is CASARSATNEKLFF. The CDR3 DNA is TGTGCCAGCGCAAGGAGTGCAACTAATGAAAAACTGTTTTTT. The chain carries TRBV7-9 and TRBJ1-4; D gene ambiguous. The germline V and J ends were trimmed by 8 bases and 0 bases, with 10 bases remaining between them. Looked up from germline, CDR1 is SEHNR and CDR2 is FQNEAQ (reference sequence). The CDR3 extends over 14 amino acids.

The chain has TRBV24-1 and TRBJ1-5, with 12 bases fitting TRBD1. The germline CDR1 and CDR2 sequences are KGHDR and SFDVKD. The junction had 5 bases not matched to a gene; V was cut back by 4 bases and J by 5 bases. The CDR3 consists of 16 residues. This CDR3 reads CATSDGDRGQDQPQHF. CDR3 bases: TGTGCCACCAGTGACGGGGACAGGGGGCAGGATCAGCCCCAGCATTTT.

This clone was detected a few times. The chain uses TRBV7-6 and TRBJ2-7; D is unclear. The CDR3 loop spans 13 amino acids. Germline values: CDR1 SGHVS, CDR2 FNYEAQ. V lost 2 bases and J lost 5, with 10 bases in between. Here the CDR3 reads CASSLPPTDEQYF. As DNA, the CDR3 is TGTGCCAGCAGCTTACCTCCTACAGACGAGCAGTACTTC. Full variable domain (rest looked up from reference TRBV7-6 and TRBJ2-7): GAGVSQSPRYKVTKRGQDVALRCDPISGHVSLYWYRQALGQGPEFLTYFNYEAQQDKSGLPNDRFSAERPEGSISTLTIQRTEQRDSAMYRCASSLPPTDEQYFGPGTRLTVT.

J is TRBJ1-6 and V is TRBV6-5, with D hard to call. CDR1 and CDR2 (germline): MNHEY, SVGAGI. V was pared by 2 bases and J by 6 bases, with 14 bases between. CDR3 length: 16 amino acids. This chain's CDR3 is CASSYTEARVNSPLHF. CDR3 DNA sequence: TGTGCCAGCAGTTACACGGAGGCGAGAGTTAATTCACCCCTCCACTTT.

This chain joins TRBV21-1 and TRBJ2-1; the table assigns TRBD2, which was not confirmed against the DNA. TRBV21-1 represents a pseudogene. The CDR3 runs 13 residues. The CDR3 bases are TGTGCCAGCAGCCTACCGGGGTTTGGTGAGCAGTTCTTC. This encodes CASSLPGFGEQFF.

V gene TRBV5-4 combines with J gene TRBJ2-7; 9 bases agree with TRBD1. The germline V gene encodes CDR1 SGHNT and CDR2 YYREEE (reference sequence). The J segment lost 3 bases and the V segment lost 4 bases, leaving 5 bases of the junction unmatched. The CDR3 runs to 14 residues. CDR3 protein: CASSPGQGIYEQYF. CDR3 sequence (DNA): TGTGCCAGCAGCCCGGGACAGGGAATCTACGAGCAGTACTTC.

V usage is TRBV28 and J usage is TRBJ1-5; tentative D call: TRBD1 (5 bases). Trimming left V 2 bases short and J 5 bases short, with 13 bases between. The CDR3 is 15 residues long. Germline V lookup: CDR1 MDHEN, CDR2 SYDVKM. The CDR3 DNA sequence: TGTGCCAGCAGTTTACGGGGGGGGACGCATCAGCCCCAGCATTTT. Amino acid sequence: CASSLRGGTHQPQHF.

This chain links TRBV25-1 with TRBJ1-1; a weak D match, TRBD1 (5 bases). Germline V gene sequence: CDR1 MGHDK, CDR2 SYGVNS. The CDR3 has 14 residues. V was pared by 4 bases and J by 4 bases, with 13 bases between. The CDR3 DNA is TGTGCCAGCAGTGGTCCCTGGGGCGGCACTGAAGCTTTCTTT. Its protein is CASSGPWGGTEAFF.

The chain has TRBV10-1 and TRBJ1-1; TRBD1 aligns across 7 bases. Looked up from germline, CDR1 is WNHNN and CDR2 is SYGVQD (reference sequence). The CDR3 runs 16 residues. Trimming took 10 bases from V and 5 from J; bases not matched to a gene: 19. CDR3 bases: TGCGCCACTAAATACAGGGGTCGGAAGAGGGTAACTGAAGCTTTCTTT. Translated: CATKYRGRKRVTEAFF.

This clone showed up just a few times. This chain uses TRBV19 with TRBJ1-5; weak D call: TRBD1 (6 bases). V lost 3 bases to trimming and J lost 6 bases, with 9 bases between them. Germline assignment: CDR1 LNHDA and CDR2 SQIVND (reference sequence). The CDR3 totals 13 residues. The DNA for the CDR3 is TGTGCCAGTAGTATGACAGGCCTTCAGCCCCAGCATTTT. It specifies CASSMTGLQPQHF.

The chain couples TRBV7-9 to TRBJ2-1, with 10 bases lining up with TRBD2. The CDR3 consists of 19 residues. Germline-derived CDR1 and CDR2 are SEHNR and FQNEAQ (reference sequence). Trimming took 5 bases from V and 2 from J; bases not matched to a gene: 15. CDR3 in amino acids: CASSPVPGLARETYNEQFF. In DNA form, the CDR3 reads TGTGCCAGCAGCCCCGTCCCGGGACTAGCGAGAGAGACCTACAATGAGCAGTTCTTC.

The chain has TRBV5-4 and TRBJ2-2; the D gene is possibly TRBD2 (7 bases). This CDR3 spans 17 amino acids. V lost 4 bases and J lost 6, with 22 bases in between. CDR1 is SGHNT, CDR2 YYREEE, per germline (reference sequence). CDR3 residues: CASSPMVGAGASGELFF. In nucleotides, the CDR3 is TGTGCCAGCAGCCCCATGGTGGGGGCGGGAGCTTCCGGGGAGCTGTTTTTT.

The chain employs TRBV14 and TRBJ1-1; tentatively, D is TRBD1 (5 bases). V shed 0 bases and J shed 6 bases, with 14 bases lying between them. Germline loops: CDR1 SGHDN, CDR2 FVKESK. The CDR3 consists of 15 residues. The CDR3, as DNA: TGTGCCAGCAGCCAAGAAAGGGGCAGAACATCTGAAGCTTTCTTT. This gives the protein CASSQERGRTSEAFF.

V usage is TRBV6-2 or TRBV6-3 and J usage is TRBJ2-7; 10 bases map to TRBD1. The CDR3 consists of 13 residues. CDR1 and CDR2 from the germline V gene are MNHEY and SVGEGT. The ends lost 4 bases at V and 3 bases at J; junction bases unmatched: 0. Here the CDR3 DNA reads TGTGCCAGCAGTTGGGACAGGGGCTACGAGCAGTACTTC. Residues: CASSWDRGYEQYF.

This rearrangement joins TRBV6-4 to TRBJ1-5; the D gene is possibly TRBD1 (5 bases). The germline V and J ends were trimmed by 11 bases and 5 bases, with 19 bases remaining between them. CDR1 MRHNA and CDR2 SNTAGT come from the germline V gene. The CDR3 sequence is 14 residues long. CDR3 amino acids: CARSKGPRDQPQHF. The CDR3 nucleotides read TGTGCCCGTAGCAAGGGGCCTCGGGATCAGCCCCAGCATTTT.

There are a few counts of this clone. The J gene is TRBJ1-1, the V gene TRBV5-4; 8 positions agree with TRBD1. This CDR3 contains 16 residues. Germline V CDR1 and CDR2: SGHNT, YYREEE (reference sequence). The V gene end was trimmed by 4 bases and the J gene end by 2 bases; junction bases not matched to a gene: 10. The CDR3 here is CASSTPMTGANTEAFF. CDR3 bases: TGTGCCAGCAGCACCCCCATGACAGGGGCCAACACTGAAGCTTTCTTT.

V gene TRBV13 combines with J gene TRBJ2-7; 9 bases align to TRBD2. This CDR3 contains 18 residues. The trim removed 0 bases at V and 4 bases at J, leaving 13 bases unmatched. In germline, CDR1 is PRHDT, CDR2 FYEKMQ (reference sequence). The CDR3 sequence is CASSLGLGVSGRYYEQYF. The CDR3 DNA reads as TGTGCCAGCAGCTTAGGCCTCGGGGTTAGCGGGAGATATTACGAGCAGTACTTC.

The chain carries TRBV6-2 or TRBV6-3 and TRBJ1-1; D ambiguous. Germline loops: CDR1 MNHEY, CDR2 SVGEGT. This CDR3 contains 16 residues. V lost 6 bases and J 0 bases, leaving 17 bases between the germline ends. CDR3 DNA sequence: TGTGCCAGCAGCCAAACTCAGCAGACAATGAACACTGAAGCTTTCTTT. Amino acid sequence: CASSQTQQTMNTEAFF.